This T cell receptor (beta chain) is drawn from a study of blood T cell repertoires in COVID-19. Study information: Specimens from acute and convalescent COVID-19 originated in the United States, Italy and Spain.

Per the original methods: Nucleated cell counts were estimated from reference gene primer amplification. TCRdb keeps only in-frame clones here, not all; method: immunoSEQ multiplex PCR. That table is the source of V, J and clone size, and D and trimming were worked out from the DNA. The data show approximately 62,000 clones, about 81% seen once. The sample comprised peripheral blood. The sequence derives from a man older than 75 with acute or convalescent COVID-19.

The CDR3 coding sequence is TGTGCCAGCAGCCCTACTCGGGACAGGGGGCCCGGCTACACCTTC. Its protein product is CASSPTRDRGPGYTF. V is TRBV3-1 (or the pseudogene TRBV3-2) and J is TRBJ1-2; 12 bases match TRBD1. Germline V gives CDR1 LGHDT, CDR2 YNNKEL (reference sequence). The trim removed 4 bases at V and 8 bases at J, leaving 8 bases unmatched. The CDR3 spans 15 residues.